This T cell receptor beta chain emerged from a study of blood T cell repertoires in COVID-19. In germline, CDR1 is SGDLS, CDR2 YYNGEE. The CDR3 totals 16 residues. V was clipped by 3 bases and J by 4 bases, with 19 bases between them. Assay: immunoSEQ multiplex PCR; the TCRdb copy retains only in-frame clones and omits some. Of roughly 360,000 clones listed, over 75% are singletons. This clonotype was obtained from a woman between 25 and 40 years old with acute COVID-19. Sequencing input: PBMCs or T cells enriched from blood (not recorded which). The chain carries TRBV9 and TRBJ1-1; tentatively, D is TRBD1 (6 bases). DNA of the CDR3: TGTGCCAGCAGCGGATCTACGCAGGGGTATGGCACTGAAGCTTTCTTT. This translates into CASSGSTQGYGTEAFF. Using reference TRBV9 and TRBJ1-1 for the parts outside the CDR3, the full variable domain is DSGVTQTPKHLITATGQRVTLRCSPRSGDLSVYWYQQSLDQGLQFLIQYYNGEERAKGNILERFSAQQFPDLHSELNLSSLELGDSALYFCASSGSTQGYGTEAFFGQGTRLTVV.